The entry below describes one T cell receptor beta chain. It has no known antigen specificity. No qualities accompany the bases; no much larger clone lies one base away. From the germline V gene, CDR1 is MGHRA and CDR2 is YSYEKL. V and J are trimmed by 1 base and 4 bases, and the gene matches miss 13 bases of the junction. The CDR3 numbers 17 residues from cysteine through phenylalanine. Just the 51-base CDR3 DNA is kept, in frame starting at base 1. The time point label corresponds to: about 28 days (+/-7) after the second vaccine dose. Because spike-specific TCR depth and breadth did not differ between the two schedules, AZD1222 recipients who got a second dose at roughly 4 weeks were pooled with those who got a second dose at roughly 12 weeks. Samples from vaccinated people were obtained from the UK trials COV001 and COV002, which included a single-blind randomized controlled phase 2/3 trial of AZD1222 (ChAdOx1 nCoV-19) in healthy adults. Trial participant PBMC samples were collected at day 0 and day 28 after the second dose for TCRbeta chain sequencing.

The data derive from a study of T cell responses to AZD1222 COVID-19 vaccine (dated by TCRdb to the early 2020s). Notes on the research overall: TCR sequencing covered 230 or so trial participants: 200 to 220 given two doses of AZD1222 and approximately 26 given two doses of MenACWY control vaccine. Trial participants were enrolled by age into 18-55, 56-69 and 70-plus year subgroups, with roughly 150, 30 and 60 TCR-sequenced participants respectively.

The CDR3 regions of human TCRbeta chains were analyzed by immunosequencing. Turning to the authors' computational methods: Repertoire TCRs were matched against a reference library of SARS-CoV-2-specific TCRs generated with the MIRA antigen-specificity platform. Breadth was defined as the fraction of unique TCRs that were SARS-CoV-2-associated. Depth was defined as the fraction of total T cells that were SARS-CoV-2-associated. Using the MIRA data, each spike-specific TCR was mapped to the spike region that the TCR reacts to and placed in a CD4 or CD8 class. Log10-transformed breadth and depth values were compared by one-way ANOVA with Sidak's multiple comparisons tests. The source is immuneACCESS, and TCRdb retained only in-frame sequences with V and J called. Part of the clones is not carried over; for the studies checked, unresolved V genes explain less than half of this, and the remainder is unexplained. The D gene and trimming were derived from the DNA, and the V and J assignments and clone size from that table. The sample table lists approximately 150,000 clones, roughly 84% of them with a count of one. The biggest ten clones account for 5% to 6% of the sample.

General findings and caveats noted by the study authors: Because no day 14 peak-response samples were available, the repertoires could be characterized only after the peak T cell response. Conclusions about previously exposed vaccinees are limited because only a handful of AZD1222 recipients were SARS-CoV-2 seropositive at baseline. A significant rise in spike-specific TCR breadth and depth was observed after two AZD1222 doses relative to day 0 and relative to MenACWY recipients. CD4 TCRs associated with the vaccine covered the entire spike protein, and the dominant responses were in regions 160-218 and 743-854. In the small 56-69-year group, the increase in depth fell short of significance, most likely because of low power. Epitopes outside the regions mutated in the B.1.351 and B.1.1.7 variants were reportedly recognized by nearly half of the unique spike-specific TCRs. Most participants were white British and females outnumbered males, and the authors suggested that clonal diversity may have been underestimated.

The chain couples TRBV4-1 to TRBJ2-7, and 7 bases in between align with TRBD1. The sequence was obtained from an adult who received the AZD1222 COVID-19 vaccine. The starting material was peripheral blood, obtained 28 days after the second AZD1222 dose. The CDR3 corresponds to CASSQGQGPSSDYEQYF. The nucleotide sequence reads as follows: TGCGCCAGCAGCCAAGGACAGGGACCCTCTTCTGATTACGAGCAGTACTTC.